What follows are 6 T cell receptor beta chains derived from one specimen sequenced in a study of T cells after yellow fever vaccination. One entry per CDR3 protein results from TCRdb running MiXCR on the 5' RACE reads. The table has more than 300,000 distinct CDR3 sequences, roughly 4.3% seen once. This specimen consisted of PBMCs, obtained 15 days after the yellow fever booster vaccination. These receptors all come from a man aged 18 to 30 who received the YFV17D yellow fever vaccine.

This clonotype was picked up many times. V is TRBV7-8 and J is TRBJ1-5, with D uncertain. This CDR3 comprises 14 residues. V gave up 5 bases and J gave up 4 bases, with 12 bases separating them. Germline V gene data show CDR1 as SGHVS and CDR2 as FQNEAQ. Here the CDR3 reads CASSKDFLNQPQHF. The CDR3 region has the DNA TGTGCCAGCAGCAAGGACTTTCTGAATCAGCCCCAGCATTTT.

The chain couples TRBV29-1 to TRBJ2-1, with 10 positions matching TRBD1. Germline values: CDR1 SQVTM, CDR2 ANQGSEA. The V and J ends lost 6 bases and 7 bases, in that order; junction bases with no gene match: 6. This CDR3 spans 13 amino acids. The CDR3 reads CSVGRTGGNEQFF. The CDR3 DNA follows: TGCAGCGTGGGCCGGACAGGGGGGAATGAGCAGTTCTTC.

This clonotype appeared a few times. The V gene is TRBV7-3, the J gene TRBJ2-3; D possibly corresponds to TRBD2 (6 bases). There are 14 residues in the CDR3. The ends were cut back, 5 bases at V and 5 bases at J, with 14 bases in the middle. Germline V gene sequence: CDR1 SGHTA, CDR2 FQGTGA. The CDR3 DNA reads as TGTGCCAGCAGCCCGAGACTAGGGAAAGATACGCAGTATTTT. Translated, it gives CASSPRLGKDTQYF.

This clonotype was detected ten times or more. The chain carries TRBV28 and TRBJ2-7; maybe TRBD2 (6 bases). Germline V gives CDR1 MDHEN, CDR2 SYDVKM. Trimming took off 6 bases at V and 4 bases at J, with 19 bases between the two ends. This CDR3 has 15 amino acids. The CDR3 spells CASSSRGDSPYEQYV. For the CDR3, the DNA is TGTGCCAGCAGCTCCAGAGGGGACTCGCCATACGAGCAGTACGTC.

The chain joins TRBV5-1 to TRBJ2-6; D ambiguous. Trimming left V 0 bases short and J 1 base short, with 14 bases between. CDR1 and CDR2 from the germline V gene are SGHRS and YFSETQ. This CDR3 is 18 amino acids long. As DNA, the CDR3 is TGCGCCAGCAGCTTGGACAACCTAGGAACTTCTGGGGCCAACGTCCTGACTTTC. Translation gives CASSLDNLGTSGANVLTF.

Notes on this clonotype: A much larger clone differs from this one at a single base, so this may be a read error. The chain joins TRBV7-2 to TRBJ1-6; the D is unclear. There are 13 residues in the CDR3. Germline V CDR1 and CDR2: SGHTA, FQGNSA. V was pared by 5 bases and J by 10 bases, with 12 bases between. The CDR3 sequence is CASSATVNSPLHF. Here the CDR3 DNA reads TGTGCCAGCAGCGCCACAGTAAACTCACCCCTCCACTTT.